This is a list of T cell receptor beta chains from one sample in a study of beta chain features in type 1 diabetes. The assay was immunoSEQ multiplex PCR, and TCRdb's table has in-frame clones only and misses some. The data contain roughly 500,000 clones, about an eighth of them singletons. The sequenced material came from naive CD4+ T cells from blood. The receptors come from a woman between 18 and 29 years old in good health. CDR3s leave out the opening cysteine and the closing phenylalanine or tryptophan.

j_call | v_call | cdr3_aa
TRBJ2-1 | TRBV29-1 | SIDVIPYNEQF
TRBJ2-5 | TRBV2 | ASKGLGGVQETQY
TRBJ2-3 | TRBV4-3 | ASSQGPGLAADTQY
TRBJ1-1 | TRBV7-3 | ASSSIQGEAF
TRBJ2-5 | TRBV14 | ASSRGSLSGTQY
TRBJ2-7 | TRBV27 | ASREYTGLYEQY
TRBJ1-5 | TRBV15 | ATSRDRMDQPQH
TRBJ2-1 | TRBV11-2 | ASSPKAEQF
TRBJ2-1 | TRBV19 | ASSPVRRENEQF
TRBJ2-7 | TRBV4-2 | ASSLSLSGTSLNEQY
TRBJ2-7 | TRBV29-1 | SVADRGEQY
TRBJ2-7 | TRBV2 | ASGRTSYEQY
TRBJ1-2 | TRBV29-1 | SVESGNRRGYT
TRBJ1-1 | TRBV7-8 | ASSGYRVEGPEAF
TRBJ1-1 | TRBV6-5 | ASSPWTGGRTEAF
TRBJ2-1 | TRBV11-2 | ASSSVGRVSYNEQF
TRBJ2-5 | TRBV4-3 | ASSRDHLEVGTQY
TRBJ2-3 | TRBV20-1 | SARERTTQY
TRBJ1-6 | TRBV13 | ASSLVHSPLH
TRBJ2-1 | TRBV27 | ASSLSSGSYNEQF
TRBJ2-3 | TRBV4-2 | ASSPRMADTQY
TRBJ2-1 | TRBV18 | ASSPPRDEQF
TRBJ2-5 | TRBV2 | ASSEGTFQETQY
TRBJ2-5 | TRBV15 | ATSRAQGETQY
TRBJ2-1 | TRBV5-8 | ASAYLGLALSYNEQF
TRBJ2-1 | TRBV9 | ASSTLWGAAGNEQF
TRBJ1-1 | TRBV7-3 | ASSASGLNTEAF
TRBJ2-5 | TRBV7-2 | ASSLATVAEETQY
TRBJ1-2 | TRBV7-9 | ASSLYGYT